A selection of T cell receptor beta chains follows, all from one sample in a study of shared T cell receptors in the human thymus. TCRdb keeps only in-frame clones here, not all; method: immunoSEQ multiplex PCR. The table shows hundreds of thousands of clones, with around 87% occurring only once. In addition, the sample was reused for a study of human thymus T cells.

The sequencing input was thymocytes. Every receptor here comes from a boy less than two years old with a congenital heart defect. The CDR3 runs from the conserved cysteine through the conserved F or W. A D gene is named only where the DNA matches it firmly. Not all rows give a size; the values are once, few, many and, for expanded clones, a class.

V gene,clone size,D gene,J gene,CDR3 length,CDR3 protein
TRBV14,.,.,TRBJ1-4,16,CASSQANKEGSEKLFF
TRBV2,.,TRBD2,TRBJ2-1,14,CASRETSGNNEQFF
TRBV29-1,.,TRBD2,TRBJ2-7,12,CSVEEGGSEQYF
TRBV28,.,TRBD1,TRBJ2-4,16,CASSPLPDRAKGIQYF
TRBV6-1,.,TRBD1,TRBJ2-4,14,CASSEMDRVNIQYF
TRBV5-1,.,.,TRBJ2-1,16,CASSFESGVLNNEQFF
TRBV28,once,TRBD1,TRBJ1-2,13,CASSDRARYGYTF
TRBV5-6,.,.,TRBJ2-2,15,CASSLARGETGELFF
TRBV27,.,.,TRBJ1-5,10,CAAGAKPQHF
TRBV5-1,.,TRBD2,TRBJ2-7,16,CASSFRLAGASYEQYF
TRBV19,.,.,TRBJ2-5,14,CASSTGFSGETQYF
TRBV9,.,TRBD2,TRBJ2-3,18,CASSVTSGWLGGTDTQYF
TRBV28,.,TRBD2,TRBJ2-7,17,CASSSGLAGGPSSEQYF
TRBV5-1,.,.,TRBJ2-3,12,CASSPSTDTQYF
TRBV28,.,TRBD2,TRBJ2-3,17,CASSLLGVGGGTDTQYF
TRBV7-2,.,.,TRBJ2-3,12,CASSSQQLTQYF
TRBV25-1,.,.,TRBJ1-1,14,CASSEQGWDTEAFF
TRBV5-1,.,.,TRBJ1-1,15,CASSLLRRGNTEAFF
TRBV30,.,TRBD2,TRBJ2-1,15,CAWSVEEGREDEQFF
TRBV5-6,.,.,TRBJ2-1,17,CASSLVGWETYYNEQFF
TRBV4-3,.,TRBD1,TRBJ1-2,19,CASSQLSGTGPNFGSGYTF
TRBV9,.,.,TRBJ1-3,15,CASSVDPGVGNTIYF
TRBV28,.,TRBD1,TRBJ2-7,14,CASNGQDNSYEQYF
TRBV6-1,.,.,TRBJ2-1,16,CASSGDKQGGDNEQFF
TRBV5-1,.,.,TRBJ2-7,13,CASSYGETYEQYF
TRBV27,.,TRBD1,TRBJ2-7,12,CASRTGVQGQYF
TRBV15,.,.,TRBJ2-1,16,CATSPTDKSSYNEQFF
TRBV29-1,.,.,TRBJ2-3,14,CSVSRGTGENTQYF
TRBV4-1,.,.,TRBJ1-6,18,CASSQDPGPGSYNSPLHF
TRBV30,once,TRBD2,TRBJ2-3,15,CAWSPQAGGSDTQYF
TRBV28,.,TRBD1,TRBJ2-1,15,CASRVPGQGGNEQFF